The T cell receptor beta chain described here comes from a study of shared clonotypes between healthy human individuals. Here immunoSEQ multiplex PCR was the method, and the copy in TCRdb shows in-frame clones only, minus some. The table has 300,000 to 400,000 clones, around 87% seen once. The TCR originated in a man aged 18 to 30 in good health. Material for sequencing was memory CD8+ T cells sorted from blood. Subset in this sample: CD45RO+ cells pooled with CCR7-negative TemRA cells.

Here the CDR3 DNA reads TGTGCCAGCAGAAGGACTGGGGGTAGGTACGAGCAGTACTTC. Translation: CASRRTGGRYEQYF. The rearrangement uses TRBV6-1 and TRBJ2-7; D assignment may be TRBD1 or TRBD2 (5 bases each). With 6 bases removed from V and 4 bases from J, the gap between germline ends came to 16 bases. Per the germline V gene, CDR1 is MNHNS and CDR2 is SASEGT. CDR3 size: 14 residues.